The 3 T cell receptor beta chains given below trace back to one sample, sequenced in a study of cytomegalovirus exposure and HLA in healthy donors. The PCR ran on 60 Vbeta and 13 Jbeta primers. Profiled with immunoSEQ multiplex PCR; TCRdb holds only in-frame clones, not every one. This table has around 120,000 clones, roughly four fifths appearing once. Sequencing input: PBMCs. All receptors come from a woman aged 40 to 55 in good health and CMV-seropositive.

The chain links TRBV5-1 to TRBJ1-1; TRBD1 matches 7 bases. J was trimmed by 5 bases and V by 4 bases; bases with no gene match: 8. The CDR3 covers 14 residues. Germline V gives CDR1 SGHRS, CDR2 YFSETQ. DNA of the CDR3: TGCGCCAGCAGCGCTCAGACAGGGAATACTGAAGCTTTCTTT. Encoded protein: CASSAQTGNTEAFF.

V is TRBV7-9 and J is TRBJ2-2; 11 bases map to TRBD1. Germline values: CDR1 SEHNR, CDR2 FQNEAQ (reference sequence). J lost 5 bases, V lost 5 bases, and 10 bases had no gene match. This CDR3 spans 17 amino acids. For the CDR3, the DNA is TGTGCCAGCAGCCTGAGGACAGGGGGCGTGGAAACCGGGGAGCTGTTTTTT. Translated: CASSLRTGGVETGELFF. The variable domain in full, with the rest retrieved from reference TRBV7-9 and TRBJ2-2, is DTGVSQNPRHKITKRGQNVTFRCDPISEHNRLYWYRQTLGQGPEFLTYFQNEAQLEKSRLLSDRFSAERPKGSFSTLEIQRTEQGDSAMYLCASSLRTGGVETGELFFGEGSRLTVL.

This clone was seen only once. This chain's CDR3 is CATQTGNTEAFF. The CDR3 bases are TGTGCCACACAAACGGGGAACACTGAAGCTTTCTTT. The chain links TRBV6-5 to TRBJ1-1, with no clear D. The V gene lost 10 bases and the J gene lost 1 base, with 10 bases spanning the gap. The CDR3 totals 12 residues. CDR1 MNHEY and CDR2 SVGAGI come from the germline V gene.